The sequence of this T cell receptor (beta chain) was determined in a study of human T cells and chemical hapten exposure. The overall study: Patch tests applied 0.01% DPC to the upper back and were scored after 6 days. Recorded diagnoses among the mostly female patients were alopecia areata, totalis or universalis. Findings and caveats of the study: Compared to controls, expanded TCRs made significantly more large clusters of similar CDR3s.

Time point defined: patch test 1, 2 weeks after DPC sensitization. Treatment given: therapeutic diphenylcyclopropenone sensitization with weekly scalp DPC. Sequencing started from total RNA isolated from unfractionated whole blood. On this clonotype: Its antigen is unknown.

Germline lookup yields CDR1 ENHRY and CDR2 SYGVKD. There are 12 residues in the CDR3. The V gene lost 5 bases and the J gene lost 3 bases, with 8 bases spanning the gap. TCRdb analysed the RACE reads with MiXCR anew, one entry per CDR3 protein. Of roughly 180,000 distinct CDR3 sequences listed, approximately 20% were seen once; the top ten hold about 7%. The V call is TRBV10-3, the J call TRBJ2-7, with a tentative D call TRBD1 (6 bases). The sequence derives from a woman aged 45-65 years with alopecia areata. Some clones in this sample may be carry-over from other donors' samples. This specimen was whole blood, taken in connection with sensitization to the hapten diphenylcyclopropenone (DPC). Here the CDR3 reads CAISQQGYEQYF. The CDR3, as DNA: TGTGCCATCAGTCAACAGGGCTACGAGCAGTACTTC.